This passage covers 22 T cell receptor beta chains from one sample sequenced in a study of identical twins. TCRdb ran MiXCR on the 5' RACE reads and lists one entry per CDR3 protein. The sample has hundreds of thousands of distinct CDR3 sequences, 18% seen once. This sample was also put to use in a study of T cells expressing NK-cell markers.

What was sequenced was PBMCs. Receptors were obtained from a woman aged 18 to 35 in good health.

The chain joins TRBV7-2 to TRBJ1-2; D is undetermined. Between the trimmed V and J ends, which lost 6 bases and 6 bases, there was a span of 14 bases. The germline CDR1 and CDR2 sequences are SGHTA and FQGNSA. CDR3 length: 13 amino acids. CDR3 DNA sequence: TGTGCCAGCAGGCCAGGCCCGGCAGATGGCTACACCTTC. Protein product: CASRPGPADGYTF.

This clonotype has at least ten counts. The genes are TRBV6-1 and TRBJ2-4, with unresolved D. Germline CDR1 and CDR2: MNHNS and SASEGT. The length of the CDR3 is 14 residues. The V end lost 6 bases, the J end lost 0 bases, and 9 bases lay between the germline ends. DNA of the CDR3: TGTGCCAGCAGCACAGCCCTAGCCAAAAACATTCAGTACTTC. This sequence encodes CASSTALAKNIQYF.

This clonotype was detected only a few times. This chain links TRBV12-3 or TRBV12-4 with TRBJ1-4; the D is unclear. The CDR3 sequence is 15 residues long. Between the trimmed V and J ends, which lost 6 bases and 5 bases, there was a span of 16 bases. CDR3 bases: TGTGCCAGCAGCCGCCGTGGTGGAGGGAATGAAAAACTGTTTTTT. Residues: CASSRRGGGNEKLFF.

J is TRBJ2-1 and V is TRBV7-9; TRBD1 aligns across 10 bases. The CDR3 runs to 14 residues. Germline CDR1 reads SEHNR; CDR2 reads FQNEAQ (reference sequence). The J segment lost 7 bases and the V segment lost 5 bases, leaving 5 bases of the junction unmatched. The CDR3 DNA sequence: TGTGCCAGCAGCCGCGGACAGGGGGAAAATGAGCAGTTCTTC. It yields the protein CASSRGQGENEQFF.

This clonotype was seen only a few times. This chain connects TRBV18 to TRBJ2-2; D remains ambiguous. Trimming took off 1 base at V and 1 base at J, with 10 bases between the two ends. This CDR3 is 16 amino acids long. Germline V gene data show CDR1 as KGHSH and CDR2 as LQKENI. This CDR3 reads CASSPRPPWNTGELFF. The CDR3 DNA is TGTGCCAGCTCACCACGGCCACCTTGGAACACCGGGGAGCTGTTTTTT.

This clonotype occurred once. The chain employs TRBV2 and TRBJ2-7, with D possibly matching TRBD2 (6 bases). This CDR3 is 11 amino acids long. Germline V lookup: CDR1 SNHLY, CDR2 FYNNEI. The V end lost 10 bases, the J end lost 3 bases, and 10 bases lay between the germline ends. DNA for the CDR3: TGTGCCACTATGGGGGGCTACGAGCAGTACTTC. This translates into CATMGGYEQYF.

This clonotype has only a few counts. The chain couples TRBV20-1 to TRBJ2-1; 11 bases agree with TRBD2. Germline V lookup: CDR1 DFQATT, CDR2 SNEGSKA (reference sequence). The CDR3 runs 15 residues. Unmatched junction bases numbered 8, after V lost 6 bases and J lost 4 bases. The chain's CDR3 is CSATLAGGPYNEQFF. For the CDR3, the DNA is TGCAGTGCCACCTTAGCGGGGGGGCCGTACAATGAGCAGTTCTTC.

The V call is TRBV20-1, the J call TRBJ2-1; D is uncertain. Germline V gene data show CDR1 as DFQATT and CDR2 as SNEGSKA (reference sequence). Between the trimmed V and J ends, which lost 3 bases and 5 bases, there was a span of 14 bases. CDR3 length: 14 residues. In nucleotides, the CDR3 is TGCAGTGCTAGGTCTACCCGATTAGACAATGAGCAGTTCTTC. It is translated as CSARSTRLDNEQFF.

J is TRBJ1-5 and V is TRBV12-3 or TRBV12-4, with TRBD1 matching 7 bases. The CDR3 contains 14 residues. The junction had 11 bases not matched to a gene; V was cut back by 6 bases and J by 9 bases. This CDR3 is CASSPTGQKGPQHF. CDR3 in DNA: TGTGCCAGCAGCCCAACGGGACAGAAGGGGCCCCAGCATTTT.

The chain joins TRBV11-2 to TRBJ2-1, with D possibly TRBD2 on 6 matching bases. CDR1 and CDR2 (germline): SGHAT, FQNNGV. This CDR3 region has 15 residues. V lost 5 bases, J lost 0 bases, and 11 bases lay in between. CDR3 sequence reads: CASSPDYPSYNEQFF. The CDR3 DNA follows: TGTGCCAGCAGCCCGGACTACCCCTCCTACAATGAGCAGTTCTTC.

The chain has TRBV3-1 and TRBJ2-7; possible D gene TRBD2, 5 bases. The CDR3 is 13 residues long. V was clipped by 3 bases and J by 2 bases, with 8 bases between them. Germline V CDR1 and CDR2: LGHDT, YNNKEL (reference sequence). In DNA form, the CDR3 reads TGTGCCAGCAGCCACCTGGAGGCCTACGAGCAGTACTTC. This sequence encodes CASSHLEAYEQYF.

V and J are TRBV12-3 or TRBV12-4 and TRBJ2-2, with 8 positions matching TRBD2. The CDR3 sequence is 15 residues long. With 2 bases clipped from V and 7 bases from J, the junction kept 6 bases outside the gene matches. In DNA, the CDR3 is TGTGCCAGCAGTTTACACGGGGGGGCCGTCGGGGAGCTGTTTTTT. Translated: CASSLHGGAVGELFF.

This clonotype was observed a handful of times. The genes are TRBV5-6 and TRBJ2-7; D is unclear. CDR1 SGHDT and CDR2 YYEEEE come from the germline V gene. The CDR3 contains 12 residues. Trimming shortened V by 2 bases and J by 7 bases, and 10 bases separated the two germline ends. The CDR3 DNA is TGTGCCAGCAGCTTTACGTACCGGGAGCAGTACTTC. Translating it yields CASSFTYREQYF.

The genes are TRBV7-8 and TRBJ2-2; 9 bases are a match to TRBD2. V dropped 6 bases and J dropped 1; count of bases not matched to a gene: 9. CDR1 is SGHVS and CDR2 is FQNEAQ in the germline V gene. The CDR3 is 17 residues long. The CDR3 DNA reads as TGTGCCAGCAGAAAGCGGGGGGAGCCCCTGAACACCGGGGAGCTGTTTTTT. Its translation is CASRKRGEPLNTGELFF.

The CDR3 DNA sequence: TGTGCCAGCAGCAAAGGGGGGACAGGGGATCAGCCCCAGCATTTT. This sequence encodes CASSKGGTGDQPQHF. This chain joins TRBV21-1 and TRBJ1-5; the table calls TRBD1, which could not be checked here. TRBV21-1 is a documented pseudogene. The CDR3 is 15 residues long.

This clonotype was seen at least ten times. V and J are TRBV12-3 or TRBV12-4 and TRBJ2-7; D is perhaps TRBD1 (5 bases). This CDR3 comprises 14 residues. V lost 3 bases and J lost 1, with 10 bases in between. The CDR3 region is CASSLAGQSYEQYF. Here the CDR3 DNA reads TGTGCCAGCAGTTTGGCAGGGCAATCCTACGAGCAGTACTTC.

The chain combines TRBV6-1 with TRBJ2-2; D not certain. The V gene lost 6 bases and the J gene lost 5 bases, with 13 bases spanning the gap. The CDR3 has 14 residues. Germline assignment: CDR1 MNHNS and CDR2 SASEGT. The DNA for the CDR3 is TGTGCCAGCAGAACCCTAATACGGACCGGGGAGCTGTTTTTT. Translated: CASRTLIRTGELFF.

The rearrangement uses TRBV5-6 and TRBJ2-2; D remains unclear. The germline V and J ends were trimmed by 2 bases and 0 bases, with 20 bases remaining between them. This CDR3 has 19 amino acids. Looked up from germline, CDR1 is SGHDT and CDR2 is YYEEEE. The CDR3 loop is CASSLPGRVGPANTGELFF. CDR3 nucleotides: TGTGCCAGCAGCTTACCAGGTCGGGTGGGCCCCGCGAACACCGGGGAGCTGTTTTTT.

This clonotype was observed a few times. This chain joins TRBV6-1 and TRBJ1-4; possible D gene TRBD1, 5 bases. Between the trimmed V and J ends, which lost 5 bases and 7 bases, there was a span of 14 bases. The CDR3 extends over 14 amino acids. Germline V gene data show CDR1 as MNHNS and CDR2 as SASEGT. The CDR3 nucleotides are TGTGCCAGCAGTACGGGACGCCTTAGTGAAAAACTGTTTTTT. It codes for CASSTGRLSEKLFF.

The chain links TRBV5-1 to TRBJ2-1; D unclear. Germline V gives CDR1 SGHRS, CDR2 YFSETQ. Trimming took 6 bases from V and 9 from J, leaving 16 bases between them. The CDR3 runs 13 residues. The CDR3 sequence: CASNYGTGGEQFF. Here the CDR3 DNA reads TGCGCCAGCAACTACGGCACGGGTGGTGAGCAGTTCTTC.

The sample holds a few counts of this clonotype. This rearrangement joins TRBV6-1 to TRBJ1-2; D is unresolved. Germline assignment: CDR1 MNHNS and CDR2 SASEGT. The CDR3 totals 12 residues. The ends were cut back, 2 bases at V and 8 bases at J, with 9 bases in the middle. CDR3 in amino acids: CASSELGGGYTF. In DNA, the CDR3 is TGTGCCAGCAGTGAACTGGGAGGAGGCTACACCTTC.

V gene TRBV5-1 combines with J gene TRBJ2-7; 8 bases match TRBD1. The CDR3 runs 15 residues. Unmatched junction bases numbered 5, after V lost 1 base and J lost 2 bases. Germline V gives CDR1 SGHRS, CDR2 YFSETQ. CDR3 in DNA: TGCGCCAGCAGCTTGAGGACAGGGCGGGCCTACGAGCAGTACTTC. Translated: CASSLRTGRAYEQYF.